This TCR beta chain comes out of a study of response to subunit inactivated influenza vaccine. General observations from the study: After each seasonal influenza vaccination, few new T cells are recruited, the authors suggested.

Details on this clonotype: The antigen is unknown.

TCRdb re-derived calls from the RT-PCR reads in MiXCR, one entry per CDR3 protein. The sample includes 150,000 to 200,000 distinct CDR3 sequences, roughly 11% of them seen just once. V lost 3 bases, J lost 8 bases, and 16 bases lay in between. The germline gives CDR1 SGHTA, CDR2 FQGNSA. This CDR3 contains 15 residues. This sequence was found in a man aged 50-60 years who received an inactivated influenza vaccine. Sequenced material: non-naive T cells sorted from PBMCs, taken about 6 weeks after vaccination. V usage is TRBV7-2 and J usage is TRBJ2-2; D may match TRBD1 or TRBD2 (5 bases each). The CDR3 DNA is TGTGCCAGCAGCTTGAACGGGGCAAACCCAGGGGAGCTGTTTTTT. Protein: CASSLNGANPGELFF.